The clone carrying this T cell receptor (beta chain) was counted only a few times. The time point: newly diagnosed GD, antithyroid drugs for less than 3 months. The authors made the TCR library using RNA they extracted from PBMCs. This sample was taken from a study of regulatory T cells in long-lasting Graves disease. At the level of the study: Antithyroid drugs had been taken by newly diagnosed Graves' patients for under 3 months.

V dropped 5 bases and J dropped 4 bases, with 15 bases sitting between them. This CDR3 is built from 13 residues. Germline V CDR1 and CDR2: SQVTM, ANQGSEA. The authors built TCR beta libraries using iRepertoire HTBI primers and Arm-PCR of CDR3 regions. A single record per CDR3 protein comes from TCRdb applying MiXCR to the multiplex PCR reads. The sample includes around 450,000 distinct CDR3 sequences, about a sixth of them seen just once. The sample also formed part of further work on T cells in Graves' hyperthyroidism and ophthalmopathy. That work contributes: The diagnostic basis comprised clinical symptoms, serum thyroxine and TRAb, thyroid ultrasound and orbital computed tomography.

This clonotype originated in a man aged 35 to 55 with Graves disease. The sample was peripheral blood mononuclear cells (PBMCs), taken at new diagnosis, from a patient treated with antithyroid drugs. V gene TRBV29-1 combines with J gene TRBJ2-7; no firm D call. As DNA, the CDR3 is TGCAGCGTTACCGGACCAAGTGGTTACGAGCAGTACTTC. Its protein is CSVTGPSGYEQYF.